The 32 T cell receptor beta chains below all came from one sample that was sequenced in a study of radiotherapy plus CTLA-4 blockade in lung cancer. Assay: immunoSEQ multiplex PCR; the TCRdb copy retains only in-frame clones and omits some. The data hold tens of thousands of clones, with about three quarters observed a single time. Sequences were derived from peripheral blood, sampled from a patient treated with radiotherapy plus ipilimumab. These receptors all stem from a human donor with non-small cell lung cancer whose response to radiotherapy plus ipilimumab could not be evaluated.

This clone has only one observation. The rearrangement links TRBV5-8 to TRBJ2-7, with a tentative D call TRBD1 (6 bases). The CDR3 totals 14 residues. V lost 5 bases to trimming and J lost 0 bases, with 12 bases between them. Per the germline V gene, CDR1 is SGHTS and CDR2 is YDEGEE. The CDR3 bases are TGTGCCAGCAGTCGCCGGGACAACTCCTACGAGCAGTACTTC. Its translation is CASSRRDNSYEQYF.

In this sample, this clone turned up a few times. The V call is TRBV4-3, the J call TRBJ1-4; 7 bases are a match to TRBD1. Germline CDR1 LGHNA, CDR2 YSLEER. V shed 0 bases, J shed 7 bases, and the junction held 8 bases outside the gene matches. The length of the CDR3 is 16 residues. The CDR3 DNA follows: TGCGCCAGCAGCCAAGATAGGAGGGGGCGAGGTGAAAAACTGTTTTTT. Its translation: CASSQDRRGRGEKLFF.

CDR3 DNA: TGTGCCAGCAACCGACTAGCGGACTCCTACGAGCAGTACTTC. Translation: CASNRLADSYEQYF. V gene TRBV7-9 combines with J gene TRBJ2-5; TRBD2 agrees at 9 bases. The J call may be mistaken, given a closer DNA end match to TRBJ2-7. This CDR3 is built from 14 residues. From germline, CDR1 is SEHNR and CDR2 FQNEAQ (reference sequence).

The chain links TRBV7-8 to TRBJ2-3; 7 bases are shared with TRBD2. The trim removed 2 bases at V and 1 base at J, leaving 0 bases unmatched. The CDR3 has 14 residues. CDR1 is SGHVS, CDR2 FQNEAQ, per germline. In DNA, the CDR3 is TGTGCCAGCAGCTTAAGCGGGGGCACAGATACGCAGTATTTT. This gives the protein CASSLSGGTDTQYF.

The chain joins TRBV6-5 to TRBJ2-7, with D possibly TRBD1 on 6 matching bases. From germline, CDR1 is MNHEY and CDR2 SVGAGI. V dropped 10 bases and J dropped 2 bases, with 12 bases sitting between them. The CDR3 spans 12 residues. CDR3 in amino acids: CATQGNTYEQYF. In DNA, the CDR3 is TGTGCCACGCAGGGGAATACCTACGAGCAGTACTTC.

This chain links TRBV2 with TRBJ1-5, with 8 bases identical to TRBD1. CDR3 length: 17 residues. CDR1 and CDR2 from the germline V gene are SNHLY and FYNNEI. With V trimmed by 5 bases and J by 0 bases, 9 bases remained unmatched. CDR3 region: CASSQDRGEYSNQPQHF. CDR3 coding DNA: TGTGCCAGCAGTCAAGACAGGGGAGAATATAGCAATCAGCCCCAGCATTTT. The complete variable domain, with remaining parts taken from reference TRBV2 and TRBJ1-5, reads EPEVTQTPSHQVTQMGQEVILRCVPISNHLYFYWYRQILGQKVEFLVSFYNNEISEKSEIFDDQFSVERPDGSNFTLKIRSTKLEDSAMYFCASSQDRGEYSNQPQHFGDGTRLSIL.

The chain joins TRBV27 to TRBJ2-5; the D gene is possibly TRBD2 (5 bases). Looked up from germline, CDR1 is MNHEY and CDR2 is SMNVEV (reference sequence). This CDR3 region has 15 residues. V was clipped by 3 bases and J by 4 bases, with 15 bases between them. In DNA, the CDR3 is TGTGCCAGCAGTTTTGGTCTCCCCGGAGGAGAGACCCAGTACTTC. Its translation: CASSFGLPGGETQYF.

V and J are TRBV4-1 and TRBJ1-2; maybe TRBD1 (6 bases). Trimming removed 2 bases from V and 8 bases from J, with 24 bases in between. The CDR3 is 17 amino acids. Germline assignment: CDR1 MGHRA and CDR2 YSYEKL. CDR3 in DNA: TGCGCCAGCAGCCAACCTCTCCCCCCGCGGTTCCAGGGGGGCTACACCTTC. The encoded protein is CASSQPLPPRFQGGYTF.

The chain's CDR3 is CASSQDNGRIETQYF. CDR3 in DNA: TGTGCCAGCAGCCAAGATAATGGGCGTATCGAGACCCAGTACTTC. V and J are TRBV14 and TRBJ2-5; D uncertain. Germline V CDR1 and CDR2: SGHDN, FVKESK. Trimming took 0 bases from V and 5 from J, leaving 13 bases between them. The CDR3 runs to 15 residues.

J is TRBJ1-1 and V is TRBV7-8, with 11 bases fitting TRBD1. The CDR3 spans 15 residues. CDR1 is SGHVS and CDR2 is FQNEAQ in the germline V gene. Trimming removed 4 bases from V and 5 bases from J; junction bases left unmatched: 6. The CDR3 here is CASSSWTGGNTEAFF. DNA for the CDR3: TGTGCCAGCAGCTCGTGGACAGGGGGCAATACTGAAGCTTTCTTT. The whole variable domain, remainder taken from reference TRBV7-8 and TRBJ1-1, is GAGVSQSPRYKVAKRGQDVALRCDPISGHVSLFWYQQALGQGPEFLTYFQNEAQLDKSGLPSDRFFAERPEGSVSTLKIQRTQQEDSAVYLCASSSWTGGNTEAFFGQGTRLTVV.

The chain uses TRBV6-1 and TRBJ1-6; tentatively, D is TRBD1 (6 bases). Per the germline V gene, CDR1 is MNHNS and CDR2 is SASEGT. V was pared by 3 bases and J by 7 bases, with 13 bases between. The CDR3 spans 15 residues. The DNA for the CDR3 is TGTGCCAGCAGTGAGTCCCAGGGGTGGAATTCACCCCTCCACTTT. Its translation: CASSESQGWNSPLHF.

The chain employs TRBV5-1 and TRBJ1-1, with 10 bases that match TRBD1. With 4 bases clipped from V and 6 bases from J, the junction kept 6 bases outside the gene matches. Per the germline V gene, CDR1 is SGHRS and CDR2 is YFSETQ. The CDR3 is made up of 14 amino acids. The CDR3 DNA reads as TGCGCCAGCAGCGTGACAGGGGGCGCCTCTGAAGCTTTCTTT. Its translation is CASSVTGGASEAFF.

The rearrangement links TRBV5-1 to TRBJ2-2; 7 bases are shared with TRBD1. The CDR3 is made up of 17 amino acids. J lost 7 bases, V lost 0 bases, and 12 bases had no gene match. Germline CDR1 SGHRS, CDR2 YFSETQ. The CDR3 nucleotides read TGCGCCAGCAGCTTGGCTACAGGGGTAAGGGACATCGGGGAGCTGTTTTTT. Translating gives CASSLATGVRDIGELFF.

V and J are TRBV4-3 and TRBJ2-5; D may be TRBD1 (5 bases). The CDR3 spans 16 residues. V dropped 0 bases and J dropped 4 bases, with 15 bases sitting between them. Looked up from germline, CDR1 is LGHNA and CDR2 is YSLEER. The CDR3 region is CASSQDYQGLRETQYF. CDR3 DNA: TGCGCCAGCAGCCAAGATTATCAGGGATTGAGAGAGACCCAGTACTTC.

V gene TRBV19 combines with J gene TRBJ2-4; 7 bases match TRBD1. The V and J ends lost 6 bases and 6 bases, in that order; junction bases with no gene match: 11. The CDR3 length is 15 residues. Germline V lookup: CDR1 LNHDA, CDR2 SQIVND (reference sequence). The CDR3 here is CASRATGITGNIQYF. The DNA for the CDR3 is TGTGCCAGTAGAGCGACAGGGATAACGGGAAACATTCAGTACTTC.

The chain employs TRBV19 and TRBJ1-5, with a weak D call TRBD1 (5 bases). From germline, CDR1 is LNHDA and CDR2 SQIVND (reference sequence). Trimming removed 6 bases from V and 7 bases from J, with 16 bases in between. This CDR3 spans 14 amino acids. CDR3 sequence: CASSPGWGEQPQHF. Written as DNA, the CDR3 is TGTGCCAGTAGCCCAGGGTGGGGGGAACAGCCCCAGCATTTT.

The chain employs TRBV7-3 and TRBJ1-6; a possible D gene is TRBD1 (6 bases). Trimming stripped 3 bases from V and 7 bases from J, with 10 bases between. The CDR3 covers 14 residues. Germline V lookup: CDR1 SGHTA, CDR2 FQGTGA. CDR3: CASSLTGVNSPLHF. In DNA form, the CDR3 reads TGTGCCAGCAGCTTGACAGGAGTAAATTCACCCCTCCACTTT.

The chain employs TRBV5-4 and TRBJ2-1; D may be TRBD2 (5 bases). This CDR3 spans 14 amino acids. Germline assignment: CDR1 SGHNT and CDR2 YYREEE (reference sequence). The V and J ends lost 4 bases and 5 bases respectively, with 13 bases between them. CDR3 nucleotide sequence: TGTGCCAGCAGCGCGAAAACTAGAAACAATGAGCAGTTCTTC. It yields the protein CASSAKTRNNEQFF. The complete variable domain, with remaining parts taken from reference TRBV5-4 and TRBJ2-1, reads ETGVTQSPTHLIKTRGQQVTLRCSSQSGHNTVSWYQQALGQGPQFIFQYYREEENGRGNFPPRFSGLQFPNYSSELNVNALELDDSALYLCASSAKTRNNEQFFGPGTRLTVL.

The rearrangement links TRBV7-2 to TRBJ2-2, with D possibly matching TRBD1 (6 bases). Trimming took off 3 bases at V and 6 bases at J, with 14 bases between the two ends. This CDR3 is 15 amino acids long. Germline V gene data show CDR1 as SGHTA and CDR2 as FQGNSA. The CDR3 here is CASSFGGRESGELFF. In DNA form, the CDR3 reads TGTGCCAGCAGCTTTGGGGGCAGGGAGTCCGGGGAGCTGTTTTTT.

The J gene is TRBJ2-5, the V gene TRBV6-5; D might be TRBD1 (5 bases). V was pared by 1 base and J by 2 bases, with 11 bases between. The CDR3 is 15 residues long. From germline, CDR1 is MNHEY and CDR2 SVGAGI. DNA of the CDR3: TGTGCCAGCAGTTACTTTCGACAGAGTCAAGAGACCCAGTACTTC. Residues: CASSYFRQSQETQYF.

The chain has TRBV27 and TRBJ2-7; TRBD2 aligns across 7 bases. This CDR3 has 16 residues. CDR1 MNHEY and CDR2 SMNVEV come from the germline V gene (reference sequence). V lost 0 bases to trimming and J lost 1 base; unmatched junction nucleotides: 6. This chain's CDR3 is CASSLSAGEPSYEQYF. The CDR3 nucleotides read TGTGCCAGCAGTTTATCCGCGGGGGAACCTTCCTACGAGCAGTACTTC.

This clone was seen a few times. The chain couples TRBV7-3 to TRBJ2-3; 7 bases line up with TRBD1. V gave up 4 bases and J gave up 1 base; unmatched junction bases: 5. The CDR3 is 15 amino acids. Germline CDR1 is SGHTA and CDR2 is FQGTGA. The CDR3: CASSSTGMGTDTQYF. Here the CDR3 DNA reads TGTGCCAGCAGCTCGACAGGGATGGGCACAGATACGCAGTATTTT.

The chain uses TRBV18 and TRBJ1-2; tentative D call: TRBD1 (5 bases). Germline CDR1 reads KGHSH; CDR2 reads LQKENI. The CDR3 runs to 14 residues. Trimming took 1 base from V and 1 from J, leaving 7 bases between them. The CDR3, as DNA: TGTGCCAGCTCACCACAGACAGATAACTATGGCTACACCTTC. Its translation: CASSPQTDNYGYTF. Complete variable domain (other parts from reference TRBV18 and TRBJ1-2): NAGVMQNPRHLVRRRGQEARLRCSPMKGHSHVYWYRQLPEEGLKFMVYLQKENIIDESGMPKERFSAEFPKEGPSILRIQQVVRGDSAAYFCASSPQTDNYGYTFGSGTRLTVV.

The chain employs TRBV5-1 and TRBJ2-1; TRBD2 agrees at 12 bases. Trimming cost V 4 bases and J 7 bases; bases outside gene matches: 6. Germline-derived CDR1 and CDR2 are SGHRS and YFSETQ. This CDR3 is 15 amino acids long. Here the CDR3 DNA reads TGCGCCAGCAGCCACCTAGCGGGAGGGGTTAATGAGCAGTTCTTC. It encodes CASSHLAGGVNEQFF.

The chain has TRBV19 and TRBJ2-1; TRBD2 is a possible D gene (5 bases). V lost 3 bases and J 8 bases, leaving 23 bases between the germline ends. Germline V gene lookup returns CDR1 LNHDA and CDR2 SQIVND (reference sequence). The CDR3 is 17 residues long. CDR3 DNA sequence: TGTGCCAGTAGTATTGAGGGCACAAGGCCTTCAGGTGATGAGCAGTTCTTC. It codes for CASSIEGTRPSGDEQFF.

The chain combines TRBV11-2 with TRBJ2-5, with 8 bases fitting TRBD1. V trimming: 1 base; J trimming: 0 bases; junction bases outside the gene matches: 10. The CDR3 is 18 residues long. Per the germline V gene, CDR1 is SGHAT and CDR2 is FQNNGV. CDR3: CASSLVPGGAPHQETQYF. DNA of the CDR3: TGTGCCAGCAGCTTAGTGCCAGGGGGCGCCCCCCACCAAGAGACCCAGTACTTC.

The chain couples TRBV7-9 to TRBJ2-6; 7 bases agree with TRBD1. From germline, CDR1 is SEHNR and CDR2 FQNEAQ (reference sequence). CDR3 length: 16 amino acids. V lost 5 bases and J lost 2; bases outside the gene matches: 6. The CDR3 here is CASSHEGGTGANVLTF. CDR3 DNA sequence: TGTGCCAGCAGCCACGAAGGGGGCACTGGGGCCAACGTCCTGACTTTC. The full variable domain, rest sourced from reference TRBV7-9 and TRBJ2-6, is DTGVSQNPRHKITKRGQNVTFRCDPISEHNRLYWYRQTLGQGPEFLTYFQNEAQLEKSRLLSDRFSAERPKGSFSTLEIQRTEQGDSAMYLCASSHEGGTGANVLTFGAGSRLTVL.

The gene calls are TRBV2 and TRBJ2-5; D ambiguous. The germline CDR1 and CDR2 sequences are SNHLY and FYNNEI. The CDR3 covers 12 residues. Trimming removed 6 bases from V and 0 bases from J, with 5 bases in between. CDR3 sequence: CASRYNQETQYF. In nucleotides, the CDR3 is TGTGCCAGCAGGTACAACCAAGAGACCCAGTACTTC. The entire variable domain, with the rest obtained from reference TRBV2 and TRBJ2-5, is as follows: EPEVTQTPSHQVTQMGQEVILRCVPISNHLYFYWYRQILGQKVEFLVSFYNNEISEKSEIFDDQFSVERPDGSNFTLKIRSTKLEDSAMYFCASRYNQETQYFGPGTRLLVL.

The CDR3 sequence: CASSSGNRGRSYTF. The CDR3 DNA reads TGTGCCAGCAGTTCCGGGAACAGGGGGCGAAGCTACACCTTC. This chain links TRBV6-5 with TRBJ1-2; 9 nucleotides match TRBD1. This CDR3 comprises 14 residues. The germline gives CDR1 MNHEY, CDR2 SVGAGI. V gave up 4 bases and J gave up 9 bases; unmatched junction bases: 9.

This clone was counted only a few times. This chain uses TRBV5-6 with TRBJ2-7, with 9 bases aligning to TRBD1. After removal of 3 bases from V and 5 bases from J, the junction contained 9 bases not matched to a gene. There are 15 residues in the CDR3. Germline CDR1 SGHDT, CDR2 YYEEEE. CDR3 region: CASSSHRGLLDEQYF. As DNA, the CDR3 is TGTGCCAGCAGCTCCCACAGGGGGCTCCTGGACGAGCAGTACTTC.

CDR3 coding DNA: TGCGCCAGCAGTTTTATCACAGGGGGCTATGGCTACACCTTC. Protein: CASSFITGGYGYTF. The V and J genes are TRBV5-1 and TRBJ1-2; 8 bases fit TRBD1. Germline lookup yields CDR1 SGHRS and CDR2 YFSETQ. The V segment lost 5 bases and the J segment 4 bases; nucleotides outside the gene matches: 7. The CDR3 contains 14 residues.

The CDR3 region has the DNA TGTGCCAGCAGCAAAAGCGGGGGGGGCGAGACCCAGTACTTC. Translation gives CASSKSGGGETQYF. V is TRBV7-9 and J is TRBJ2-5; 10 nucleotides agree with TRBD2. Germline values: CDR1 SEHNR, CDR2 FQNEAQ (reference sequence). V was pared by 5 bases and J by 5 bases, with 5 bases of the junction left unmatched. CDR3 length: 14 amino acids.